This T cell receptor (beta chain) is drawn from a study of T-cell reconstitution after alpha-beta-depleted transplantation in children. TCRbeta library preparation incorporated unique molecular identifiers. TCRdb re-called the PCR reads through MiXCR, storing one row per CDR3 protein. There are fewer than 700,000 distinct CDR3 sequences in the sample; under 15% occur only once, and around 2.2% lies in the top ten. The CDR3 is made up of 14 amino acids. CDR1 is SEHNR and CDR2 is FQNEAQ in the germline V gene (reference sequence). V was clipped by 1 base and J by 3 bases, with 10 bases between them. Concerning this clonotype itself: Antigen: not known.

Whole-study findings and limits: Counts and diversity of T cells one year after transplant came mostly from newly produced T cells. Several patients had high TCRbeta diversity at day 60; it came from surviving recipient T cells and thymic progenitors. It was reported that alpha-beta T cells came from several hundred expanded graft clones (about two months after transplant).

The source of this sequence is a male patient under 18 who had a stem cell transplant for acute myeloid leukemia, so the T cells may come from the graft donor. The chain couples TRBV7-9 to TRBJ2-7, with D possibly called TRBD1 or TRBD2 (5 bases each). The material was PBMCs, mostly from graft donor cells, obtained 360 days after TCRalphabeta/CD19-depleted stem cell transplant. In DNA, the CDR3 is TGTGCCAGCAGCTTAGGGGGACCCCACTACGAGCAGTACTTC. This codes for CASSLGGPHYEQYF.